This is a list of T cell receptor beta chains from one sample in a study of cytomegalovirus exposure and HLA in healthy donors. The data were produced by immunoSEQ multiplex PCR, yet TCRdb's version contains in-frame clones alone and is incomplete. The repertoire holds some 100,000 clones, with roughly 82% as singletons. Sequenced material: PBMCs. These receptors came from a middle-aged man in good health and CMV-seronegative. The CDR3 runs from the conserved cysteine through the conserved F or W. D genes are given only for firm matches. The size entry is marked missing in some rows and otherwise reads once, few, many or a size class.

clone size	V gene	J gene	D gene	CDR3 protein	CDR3 DNA
NA	TRBV27	TRBJ1-5	NA	CASSVTLHEYNQPQHF	TGTGCCAGCAGTGTTACACTACACGAGTACAATCAGCCCCAGCATTTT
NA	TRBV9	TRBJ2-7	NA	CASSVQQTTYEQYF	TGTGCCAGCAGCGTACAACAGACTACCTACGAGCAGTACTTC
NA	TRBV5-1	TRBJ2-2	TRBD2	CASSTGLALGGELFF	TGCGCCAGCAGCACCGGACTAGCCCTGGGCGGGGAGCTGTTTTTT
NA	TRBV7-9	TRBJ2-7	TRBD2	CASSLVADWREISYEQYF	TGTGCCAGCAGCTTAGTGGCTGACTGGCGGGAGATCTCCTACGAGCAGTACTTC
NA	TRBV11-2	TRBJ2-1	TRBD2	CASSLSRGRGNNEQFF	TGTGCCAGCAGCTTATCCCGCGGGAGGGGAAACAATGAGCAGTTCTTC
NA	TRBV7-8	TRBJ1-3	NA	CASSLDRSIPGNTIYF	TGTGCCAGCAGCTTAGATCGGTCAATCCCTGGAAACACCATATATTTT
NA	TRBV29-1	TRBJ2-5	TRBD1	CSVLGTGEMGETQYF	TGCAGCGTTCTCGGGACAGGGGAGATGGGAGAGACCCAGTACTTC
NA	TRBV7-9	TRBJ1-1	NA	CASSLGGRVNTEAFF	TGTGCCAGCAGCTTAGGGGGCAGAGTCAACACTGAAGCTTTCTTT
once	TRBV7-9	TRBJ2-7	TRBD1	CASSLEGAGHEQYF	TGTGCCAGCAGCTTAGAGGGGGCCGGCCACGAGCAGTACTTC
NA	TRBV5-1	TRBJ1-5	NA	CASSFSTDQPQHF	TGCGCCAGCAGCTTCAGTACCGATCAGCCCCAGCATTTT
NA	TRBV9	TRBJ1-1	NA	CASSVEGGVTEAFF	TGTGCCAGCAGCGTAGAGGGGGGGGTGACTGAAGCTTTCTTT
NA	TRBV2	TRBJ2-1	NA	CASSAPLGRSYNEQFF	TGTGCCAGCAGCGCCCCACTAGGAAGGTCCTACAATGAGCAGTTCTTC
few	TRBV10-3	TRBJ2-3	TRBD1	CASGTGQGSTDTQYF	TGTGCCAGCGGAACGGGACAGGGCTCCACAGATACGCAGTATTTT
NA	TRBV15	TRBJ2-5	TRBD2	CATNAGTRGGETQYF	TGTGCCACCAATGCCGGGACTAGAGGGGGGGAGACCCAGTACTTC
once	TRBV5-1	TRBJ2-7	TRBD2	CASSLGTRSSYEQYF	TGCGCCAGCAGCTTGGGGACTAGGAGCTCCTACGAGCAGTACTTC
few	TRBV30	TRBJ2-7	TRBD1	CAWSRDRGYEQYF	TGTGCCTGGAGTCGGGACAGGGGTTACGAGCAGTACTTC
NA	TRBV4-3	TRBJ2-3	NA	CASSQEGLPTDTQYF	TGCGCCAGCAGCCAAGAGGGACTTCCCACAGATACGCAGTATTTT
NA	TRBV7-9	TRBJ1-1	NA	CASSLTGNTEAFF	TGTGCCAGCAGCTTAACAGGGAACACTGAAGCTTTCTTT
NA	TRBV11-2	TRBJ1-1	NA	CASSLVSRGEAFF	TGTGCCAGCAGCTTAGTGAGCAGGGGTGAAGCTTTCTTT
NA	TRBV4-1	TRBJ1-4	NA	CASSQGSGGNEKLFF	TGCGCCAGCAGCCAAGGTTCAGGAGGTAATGAAAAACTGTTTTTT